Shown below are 22 T cell receptor beta chains from a single sample sequenced in a study of blood T cell repertoires in COVID-19. Produced via immunoSEQ multiplex PCR; TCRdb's table is partial and in-frame only. The data hold under 95,000 clones, with about 80% observed a single time. The specimen sequenced was peripheral blood. The receptors were sampled from a man over 45 with active or convalescent COVID-19.

This chain joins TRBV7-2 and TRBJ2-3; possibly TRBD1 for D (6 bases). The V gene's germline CDR1 is SGHTA and CDR2 FQGNSA. V was clipped by 1 base and J by 4 bases, with 9 bases between them. This CDR3 has 14 residues. CDR3 nucleotides: TGTGCCAGCAGCTTAGATCCAGGGGCAGATACGCAGTATTTT. Translation: CASSLDPGADTQYF.

This clone was observed a single time. The chain carries TRBV5-1 and TRBJ2-5, with TRBD1 matching 9 bases. This CDR3 region has 16 residues. Trimming cost V 2 bases and J 7 bases; bases outside gene matches: 12. Germline assignment: CDR1 SGHRS and CDR2 YFSETQ. In DNA, the CDR3 is TGCGCCAGCAGCTTAGCCGGGACAGGGAACGGTGGGACCCAGTACTTC. It translates to CASSLAGTGNGGTQYF.

This clone was seen ten or more times. The chain links TRBV11-2 to TRBJ1-4; TRBD1 matches 7 bases. This CDR3 is 14 amino acids long. Losses at the gene ends were 4 bases for V and 5 bases for J; bases not matched to a gene: 4. The germline V gene has CDR1 SGHAT and CDR2 FQNNGV. The CDR3 sequence: CASSSDRSNEKLFF. CDR3 DNA sequence: TGTGCCAGCAGCTCGGACAGGTCGAATGAAAAACTGTTTTTT.

This clone was seen once. In DNA form, the CDR3 reads TGTGCCAGTAGTCTCTTCCGGGACAGCCTCCTTACTAATGAAAAACTGTTTTTT. Encoded protein: CASSLFRDSLLTNEKLFF. The rearrangement joins TRBV19 to TRBJ1-4; 7 bases match TRBD1. The CDR3 is made up of 18 amino acids. V lost 5 bases to trimming and J lost 2 bases; unmatched junction nucleotides: 14. CDR1 is LNHDA, CDR2 SQIVND, per germline (reference sequence).

The sample holds one count of this clone. V gene TRBV4-3 combines with J gene TRBJ1-1; D unresolved. The CDR3 totals 13 residues. Trimming stripped 1 base from V and 7 bases from J, with 10 bases between. Per germline, CDR1 LGHNA and CDR2 YSLEER. CDR3 coding DNA: TGCGCCAGCAGCCAAGGTCAGGTCCTTGAAGCTTTCTTT. Translating gives CASSQGQVLEAFF.

V is TRBV3-1 (or the pseudogene TRBV3-2) and J is TRBJ2-7; no definite D call. CDR3 length: 14 amino acids. V lost 6 bases to trimming and J lost 0 bases, with 12 bases between them. Per germline, CDR1 LGHDT and CDR2 YNNKEL (reference sequence). The CDR3: CASSPFPPSYEQYF. DNA of the CDR3: TGTGCCAGCAGTCCCTTCCCCCCCTCCTACGAGCAGTACTTC.

In its sample, this clone was seen a few times. V usage is TRBV4-3 and J usage is TRBJ2-7; perhaps TRBD2 as D (5 bases). V was cut by 0 bases and J by 5 bases, with 8 bases left in between. Germline V gene sequence: CDR1 LGHNA, CDR2 YSLEER. The CDR3 sequence is 13 residues long. The CDR3 coding sequence is TGCGCCAGCAGCCAAGAACTAGGAAACGAGCAGTACTTC. Amino acids: CASSQELGNEQYF.

This chain joins TRBV9 and TRBJ1-4; tentative D call: TRBD1 (5 bases). V lost 3 bases, J lost 10 bases, and 13 bases lay in between. Germline CDR1 SGDLS, CDR2 YYNGEE. The CDR3 sequence is 13 residues long. CDR3 residues: CASSEGPLGKLFF. The CDR3 region has the DNA TGTGCCAGCAGCGAGGGGCCGTTGGGAAAACTGTTTTTT. Using reference TRBV9 and TRBJ1-4 for the parts outside the CDR3, the full variable domain is DSGVTQTPKHLITATGQRVTLRCSPRSGDLSVYWYQQSLDQGLQFLIQYYNGEERAKGNILERFSAQQFPDLHSELNLSSLELGDSALYFCASSEGPLGKLFFGSGTQLSVL.

V is TRBV3-1 (or the pseudogene TRBV3-2) and J is TRBJ1-2; the D is unclear. The V gene's germline CDR1 is LGHDT and CDR2 YNNKEL (reference sequence). Deletions cut 1 base from V and 2 bases from J, with 11 bases between. The CDR3 contains 15 residues. The CDR3 is CASSQGHGGNYGYTF. CDR3 in DNA: TGTGCCAGCAGCCAAGGTCACGGCGGGAACTATGGCTACACCTTC.

The table lists this clone with a few counts. The chain is built from TRBV5-6 and TRBJ1-1, with 7 bases lining up with TRBD1. Germline CDR1 SGHDT, CDR2 YYEEEE. The V and J ends lost 4 bases and 4 bases, in that order; junction bases with no gene match: 10. The CDR3 consists of 15 residues. This chain's CDR3 is CASSPGGGPSTEAFF. In DNA, the CDR3 is TGTGCCAGCAGCCCGGGAGGGGGCCCGAGCACTGAAGCTTTCTTT.

This clone appeared a few times. The CDR3 DNA reads as TGTGCCAGCAGCCATGCGGTCTCTGGAAACACCATATATTTT. Residues: CASSHAVSGNTIYF. The chain couples TRBV3-1 (or the pseudogene TRBV3-2) to TRBJ1-3; D remains ambiguous. The V and J ends lost 3 bases and 0 bases respectively, with 6 bases between them. Germline CDR1 reads LGHDT; CDR2 reads YNNKEL (reference sequence). The CDR3 consists of 14 residues.

This clone was seen a single time. The rearrangement uses TRBV30 and TRBJ1-1; D ambiguous. V was pared by 4 bases and J by 3 bases, with 12 bases between. Looked up from germline, CDR1 is GTSNPN and CDR2 is SVGIG (reference sequence). The CDR3 is 13 amino acids. CDR3 nucleotides: TGTGCCTGGACGTACGAGAGGGACACTGAAGCTTTCTTT. This translates into CAWTYERDTEAFF.

The J gene is TRBJ1-5, the V gene TRBV6-2 or TRBV6-3; 8 bases map to TRBD1. The length of the CDR3 is 16 residues. V dropped 0 bases and J dropped 6; count of bases not matched to a gene: 7. Germline lookup yields CDR1 MNHEY and CDR2 SVGEGT. The CDR3, as DNA: TGTGCCAGCAGTTACTCAGGACAGGGAGCGTTTCAGCCCCAGCATTTT. This translates into CASSYSGQGAFQPQHF.

This chain joins TRBV5-1 and TRBJ2-5; maybe TRBD1 (5 bases). This CDR3 is 15 amino acids long. V lost 5 bases and J 5 bases, leaving 19 bases between the germline ends. Germline CDR1 and CDR2: SGHRS and YFSETQ. CDR3 sequence: CASRPVVRAGETQYF. The CDR3 nucleotides read TGCGCCAGCAGACCGGTTGTCAGGGCAGGGGAGACCCAGTACTTC.

V and J are TRBV2 and TRBJ1-5; 9 bases fit TRBD1. Trimming removed 8 bases from V and 3 bases from J; junction bases left unmatched: 8. The CDR3 totals 15 residues. From germline, CDR1 is SNHLY and CDR2 FYNNEI. This CDR3 is CASDLQGAPNQPQHF. DNA for the CDR3: TGTGCCAGCGACCTACAGGGGGCTCCCAATCAGCCCCAGCATTTT.

V and J are TRBV5-4 and TRBJ2-4, with 13 bases lining up with TRBD2. The CDR3 has 16 residues. Germline V gene lookup returns CDR1 SGHNT and CDR2 YYREEE (reference sequence). The V segment lost 0 bases and the J segment 6 bases; nucleotides outside the gene matches: 3. CDR3 region: CASSLGTSGGLNIQYF. In nucleotides, the CDR3 is TGTGCCAGCAGCTTGGGGACTAGCGGGGGTCTAAACATTCAGTACTTC.

This clone was seen a handful of times. This rearrangement joins TRBV5-1 to TRBJ2-2; 11 positions match TRBD2. The V gene end was trimmed by 4 bases and the J gene end by 6 bases; junction bases not matched to a gene: 11. The CDR3 covers 17 residues. Germline loops: CDR1 SGHRS, CDR2 YFSETQ. The chain's CDR3 is CASSLTLSGGDAGELFF. The CDR3 bases are TGCGCCAGCAGCCTCACCCTTAGCGGGGGGGATGCCGGGGAGCTGTTTTTT.

V usage is TRBV28 and J usage is TRBJ1-5; 8 bases line up with TRBD1. With V trimmed by 7 bases and J by 9 bases, 14 bases remained unmatched. CDR3 length: 15 residues. Looked up from germline, CDR1 is MDHEN and CDR2 is SYDVKM. The CDR3 region is CASIPNPAGGMPQHF. CDR3 nucleotide sequence: TGTGCCAGCATCCCCAATCCGGCAGGGGGCATGCCCCAGCATTTT.

The chain carries TRBV4-1 and TRBJ2-5; TRBD2 matches 10 bases. Per germline, CDR1 MGHRA and CDR2 YSYEKL. After removal of 1 base from V and 2 bases from J, the junction contained 7 bases not matched to a gene. CDR3 length: 17 residues. This CDR3 is CASSQALTAGGQETQYF. The CDR3 DNA follows: TGCGCCAGCAGCCAAGCCCTCACAGCGGGGGGGCAAGAGACCCAGTACTTC.

The table lists this clone with a count of one. The chain has TRBV27 and TRBJ2-2; D is undetermined. The length of the CDR3 is 13 residues. V lost 0 bases to trimming and J lost 4 bases, with 3 bases between them. Germline values: CDR1 MNHEY, CDR2 SMNVEV (reference sequence). Here the CDR3 reads CASSLSSTGELFF. The DNA of the CDR3 is TGTGCCAGCAGTTTATCGAGCACCGGGGAGCTGTTTTTT.

The chain has TRBV9 and TRBJ1-4; the D gene is possibly TRBD1 (6 bases). The V gene lost 4 bases and the J gene lost 5 bases, with 15 bases spanning the gap. CDR1 SGDLS and CDR2 YYNGEE come from the germline V gene. There are 15 residues in the CDR3. The CDR3, as DNA: TGTGCCAGCAGCACCCAACAGGGACCGAATGAAAAACTGTTTTTT. Its translation: CASSTQQGPNEKLFF.

CDR3 amino acids: CASSSTGDVNTEAFF. CDR3 in DNA: TGTGCCAGCAGCTCGACAGGGGATGTGAACACTGAAGCTTTCTTT. This sequence joins TRBV5-4 and TRBJ1-1; TRBD1 matches at 8 bases. CDR3 length: 15 amino acids. Germline CDR1 and CDR2: SGHNT and YYREEE (reference sequence). J was trimmed by 0 bases and V by 3 bases; bases with no gene match: 4.